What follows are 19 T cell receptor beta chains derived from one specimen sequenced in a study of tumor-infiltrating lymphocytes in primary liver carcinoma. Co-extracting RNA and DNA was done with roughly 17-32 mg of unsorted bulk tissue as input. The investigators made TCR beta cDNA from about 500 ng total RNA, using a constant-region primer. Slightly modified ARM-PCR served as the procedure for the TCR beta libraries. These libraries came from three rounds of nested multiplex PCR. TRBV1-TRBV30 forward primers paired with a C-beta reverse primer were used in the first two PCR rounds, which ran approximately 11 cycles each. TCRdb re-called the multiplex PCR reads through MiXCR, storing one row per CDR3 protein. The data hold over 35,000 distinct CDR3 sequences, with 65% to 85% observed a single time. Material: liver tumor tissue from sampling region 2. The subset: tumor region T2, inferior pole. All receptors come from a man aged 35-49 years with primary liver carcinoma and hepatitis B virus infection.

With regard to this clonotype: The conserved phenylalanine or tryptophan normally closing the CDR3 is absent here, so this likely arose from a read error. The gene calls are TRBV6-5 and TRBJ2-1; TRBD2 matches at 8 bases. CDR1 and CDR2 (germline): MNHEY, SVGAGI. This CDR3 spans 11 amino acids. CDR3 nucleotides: TGCGCCAGCGGGAGCGAGGGTGAGCAGTTCCTC. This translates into CASGSEGEQFL.

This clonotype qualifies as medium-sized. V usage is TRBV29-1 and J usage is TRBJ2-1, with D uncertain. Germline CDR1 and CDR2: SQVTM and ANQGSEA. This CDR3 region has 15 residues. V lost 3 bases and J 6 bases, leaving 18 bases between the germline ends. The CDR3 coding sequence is TGCAGCGTTGATCTTTCTAGGGCCAATACCAATGAGCAGTTCTTC. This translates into CSVDLSRANTNEQFF.

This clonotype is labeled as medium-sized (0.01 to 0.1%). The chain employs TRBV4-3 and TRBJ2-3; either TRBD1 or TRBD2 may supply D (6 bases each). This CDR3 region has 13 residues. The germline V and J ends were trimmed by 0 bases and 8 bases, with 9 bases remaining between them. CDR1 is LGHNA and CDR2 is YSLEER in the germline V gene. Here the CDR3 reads CASSQEEGGTQYF. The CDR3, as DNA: TGCGCCAGCAGCCAAGAGGAGGGGGGTACGCAGTATTTT.

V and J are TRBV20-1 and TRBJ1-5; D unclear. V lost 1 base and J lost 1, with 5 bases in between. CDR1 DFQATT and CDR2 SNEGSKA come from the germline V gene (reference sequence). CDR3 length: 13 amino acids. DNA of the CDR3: TGCAGTGCTAGAGTGGACAGCAATCAGCCCCAGCATTTT. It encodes CSARVDSNQPQHF.

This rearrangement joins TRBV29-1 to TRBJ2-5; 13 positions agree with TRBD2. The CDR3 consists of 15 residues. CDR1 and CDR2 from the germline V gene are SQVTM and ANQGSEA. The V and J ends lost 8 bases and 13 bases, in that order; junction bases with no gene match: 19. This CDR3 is CSLRTSGSWAETRYF. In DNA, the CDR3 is TGCAGCCTTCGGACTAGCGGGAGTTGGGCAGAGACCAGGTACTTC.

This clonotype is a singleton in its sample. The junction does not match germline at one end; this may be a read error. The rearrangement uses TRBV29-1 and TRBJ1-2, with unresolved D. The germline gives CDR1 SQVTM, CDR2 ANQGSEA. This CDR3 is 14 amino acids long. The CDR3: CSAEEGRRSYGYTF. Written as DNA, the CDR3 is TGCAGCGCTGAAGAGGGCCGCAGGTCTTACGGCTACACCTTC.

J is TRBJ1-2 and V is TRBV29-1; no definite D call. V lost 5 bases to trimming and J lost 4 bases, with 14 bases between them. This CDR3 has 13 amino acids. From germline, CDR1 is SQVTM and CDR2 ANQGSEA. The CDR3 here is CSVMSIRGYGYTF. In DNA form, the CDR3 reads TGCAGCGTTATGAGCATTAGAGGCTATGGCTACACCTTC. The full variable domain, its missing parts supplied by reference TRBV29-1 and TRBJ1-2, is SAVISQKPSRDICQRGTSLTIQCQVDSQVTMMFWYRQQPGQSLTLIATANQGSEATYESGFVIDKFPISRPNLTFSTLTVSNMSPEDSSIYLCSVMSIRGYGYTFGSGTRLTVV.

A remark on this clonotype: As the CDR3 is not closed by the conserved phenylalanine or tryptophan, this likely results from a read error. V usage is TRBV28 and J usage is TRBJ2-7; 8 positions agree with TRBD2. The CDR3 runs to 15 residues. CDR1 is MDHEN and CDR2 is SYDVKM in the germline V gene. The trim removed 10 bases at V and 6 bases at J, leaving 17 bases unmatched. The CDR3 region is CANTRGGRVILEQYS. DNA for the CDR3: TGTGCCAACACCCGGGGGGGGCGGGTCATCCTCGAGCAGTACTCC.

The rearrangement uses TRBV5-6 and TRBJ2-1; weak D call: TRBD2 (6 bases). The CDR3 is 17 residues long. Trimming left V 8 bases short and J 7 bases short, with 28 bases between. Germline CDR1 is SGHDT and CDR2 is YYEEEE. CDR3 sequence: CASSLAGGARSRNEQFF. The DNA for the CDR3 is TGTGCCAGTAGCCTAGCCGGGGGTGCTAGGAGCAGAAATGAGCAGTTCTTC. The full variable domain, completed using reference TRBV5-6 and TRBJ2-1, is DAGVTQSPTHLIKTRGQQVTLRCSPKSGHDTVSWYQQALGQGPQFIFQYYEEEERQRGNFPDRFSGHQFPNYSSELNVNALLLGDSALYLCASSLAGGARSRNEQFFGPGTRLTVL.

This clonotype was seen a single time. The CDR3 sequence is CASSLGLARGADTQYF. DNA of the CDR3: TGTGCCAGCAGCTTAGGTTTAGCACGGGGAGCAGATACGCAGTATTTT. The J gene is TRBJ2-3, the V gene TRBV7-2; TRBD2 might be the D (5 bases). V dropped 1 base and J dropped 4 bases, with 15 bases sitting between them. This CDR3 comprises 16 residues. Germline lookup yields CDR1 SGHTA and CDR2 FQGNSA.

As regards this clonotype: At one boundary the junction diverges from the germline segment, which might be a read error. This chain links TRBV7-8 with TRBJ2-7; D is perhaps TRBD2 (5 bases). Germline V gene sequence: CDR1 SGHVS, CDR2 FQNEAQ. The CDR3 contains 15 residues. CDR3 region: CVSRNFGEAPWEQYF. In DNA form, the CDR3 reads TGTGTCAGCAGGAACTTCGGGGAAGCCCCTTGGGAGCAGTACTTC.

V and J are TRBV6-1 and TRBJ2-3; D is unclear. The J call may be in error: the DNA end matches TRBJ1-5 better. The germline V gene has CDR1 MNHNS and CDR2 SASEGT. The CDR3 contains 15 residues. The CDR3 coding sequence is TGTGCCAGCAGTCCTACTAGCGGGAGATTAGATACGCAGCATTTT. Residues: CASSPTSGRLDTQHF.

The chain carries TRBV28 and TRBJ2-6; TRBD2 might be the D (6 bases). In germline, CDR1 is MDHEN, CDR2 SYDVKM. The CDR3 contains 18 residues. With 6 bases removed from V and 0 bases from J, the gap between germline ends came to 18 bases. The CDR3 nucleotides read TGTGCCAGCAGCGGGGGTGGGACCGTCCTCTCTGGGGCCAACGTCCTGACTTTC. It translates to CASSGGGTVLSGANVLTF. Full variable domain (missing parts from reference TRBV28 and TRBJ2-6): DVKVTQSSRYLVKRTGEKVFLECVQDMDHENMFWYRQDPGLGLRLIYFSYDVKMKEKGDIPEGYSVSREKKERFSLILESASTNQTSMYLCASSGGGTVLSGANVLTFGAGSRLTVL.

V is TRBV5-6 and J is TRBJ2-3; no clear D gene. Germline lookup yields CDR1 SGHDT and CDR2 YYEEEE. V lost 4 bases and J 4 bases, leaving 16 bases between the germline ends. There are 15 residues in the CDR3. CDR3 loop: CASSVRHCLADTQYF. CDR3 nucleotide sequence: TGTGCCAGCAGCGTTAGACATTGTTTGGCAGATACGCAGTATTTT.

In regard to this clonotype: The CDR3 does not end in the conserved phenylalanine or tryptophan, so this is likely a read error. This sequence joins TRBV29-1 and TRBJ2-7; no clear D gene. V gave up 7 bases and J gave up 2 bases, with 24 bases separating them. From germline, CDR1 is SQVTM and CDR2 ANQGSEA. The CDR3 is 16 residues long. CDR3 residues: CSAVTSGIGTPYEQYI. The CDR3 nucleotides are TGCAGCGCCGTGACATCTGGGATCGGCACTCCCTACGAGCAGTACATC.

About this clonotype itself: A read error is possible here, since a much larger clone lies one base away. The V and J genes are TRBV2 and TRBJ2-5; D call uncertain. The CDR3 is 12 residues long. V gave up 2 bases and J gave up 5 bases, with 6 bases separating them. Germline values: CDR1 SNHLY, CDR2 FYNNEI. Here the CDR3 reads CASSEYLETQYF. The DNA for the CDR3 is TGTGCCAGCAGTGAATATCTGGAGACCCAGTACTTC.

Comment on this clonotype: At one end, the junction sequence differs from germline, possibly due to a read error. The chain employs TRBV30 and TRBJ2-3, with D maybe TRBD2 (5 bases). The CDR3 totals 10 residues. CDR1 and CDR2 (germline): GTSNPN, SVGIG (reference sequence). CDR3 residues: CSWELDAQYF. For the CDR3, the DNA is TGTTCCTGGGAACTAGATGCGCAGTATTTT.

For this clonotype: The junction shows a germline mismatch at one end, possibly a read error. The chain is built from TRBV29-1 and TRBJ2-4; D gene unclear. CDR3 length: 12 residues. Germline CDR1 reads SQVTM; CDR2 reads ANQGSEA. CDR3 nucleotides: TGCAGCGGCGCAGGAGTCAAAAACACTCAGTACTTC. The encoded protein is CSGAGVKNTQYF.

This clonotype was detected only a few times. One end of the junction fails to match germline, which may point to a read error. CDR3: CRVDRGETHYF. The CDR3 coding sequence is TGCCGCGTTGATCGGGGAGAGACCCATTACTTC. The rearrangement links TRBV29-1 to TRBJ2-5; maybe TRBD2 (5 bases). CDR1 and CDR2 from the germline V gene are SQVTM and ANQGSEA. This CDR3 has 11 amino acids.